Listed below are T cell receptor beta chains from one sample, sequenced in a study of blood T cells in healthy people across ages. TCRdb processed the 5' RACE reads anew with MiXCR; each CDR3 protein has one entry. The repertoire holds about 650,000 distinct CDR3 sequences, with about 50% as singletons. The sequencing sample was made of blood. The receptor set was obtained from a woman older than 75 in good health. The CDR3 runs from the conserved cysteine through the conserved F or W. The order of the fields is clone size, J gene, D gene, V gene, CDR3 DNA, CDR3 protein. The D gene is left open where the match is weak. Size values are once, few and many counts, or a class for expanded clones, and some rows have none.

few	TRBJ2-2	TRBD1	TRBV29-1	TGCAGCGGGCACAGGGGAGAGAACACCGGGGAGCTGTTTTTT	CSGHRGENTGELFF
.	TRBJ2-7	.	TRBV5-1	TGCGCCAGCAGCTTTTTACCCGGACAGCCAGGCTACGAGCAGTACTTC	CASSFLPGQPGYEQYF
.	TRBJ2-7	.	TRBV11-2	TGTGCCAGCAGCTTAGATCGGAGCGCGGGAACCTACGAGCAGTACTTC	CASSLDRSAGTYEQYF
.	TRBJ2-3	TRBD2	TRBV10-3	TGTGCCATCTGGGGGGGACTAGCCAAGACAGATACGCAGTATTTT	CAIWGGLAKTDTQYF
.	TRBJ2-3	TRBD2	TRBV12-3/TRBV12-4	TGTGCCAGCAGTCTCCTTAGCGGGGCGAGGGGTACGCAGTATTTT	CASSLLSGARGTQYF
once	TRBJ2-5	.	TRBV5-6	TGTGCCAGCAGCTTGGCCTCCCAGACCCAGTACTTC	CASSLASQTQYF
once	TRBJ1-1	.	TRBV19	TGTGCCAGCGGGTGGGCGGGGGGCACTGAAGCTTTCTTT	CASGWAGGTEAFF
many	TRBJ1-1	TRBD1	TRBV6-6	TGTGCCAGCAGAACAACCGGGACAGGGGGCACTGAAGCTTTCTTT	CASRTTGTGGTEAFF
.	TRBJ1-4	TRBD1	TRBV6-2/TRBV6-3	TGTGCCAGCAGTTACACGGACAGGGGACGGTTTTTT	CASSYTDRGRFF
once	TRBJ2-5	.	TRBV20-1	TGCAGTGCTAGGCCAGCGGGCCAAGAGACCCAGTACTTC	CSARPAGQETQYF
.	TRBJ2-1	.	TRBV7-2	TGTGCCAGCAGCTCAGCCTATGAGCAGTTCTTC	CASSSAYEQFF
many	TRBJ2-5	TRBD2	TRBV20-1	TGCAGTGCTGGGACTAGCGGGAGACGAGAGACCCAGTACTTC	CSAGTSGRRETQYF
.	TRBJ2-1	.	TRBV21-1	TGTGCCAGCAGCACAAGGGCCCGGGGAGCCCACAATGAGCAGTTCTTC	CASSTRARGAHNEQFF
.	TRBJ1-1	.	TRBV7-2	TGTGCCAGCAGCTTAGAAGACCTGGGGGCTTTCTTT	CASSLEDLGAFF
.	TRBJ1-6	.	TRBV2	TGTGCCAGCAGTGAGGCGTCAGTCTATAATTCACCCCTCCACTTT	CASSEASVYNSPLHF